The clone carrying this T cell receptor beta chain was detected only a few times. Its antigen is undetermined. The record originates from a study of CD8 T cells in ankylosing spondylitis. The study, taken as a whole, reports: Made up of several highly homologous variants, a TCR beta motif appeared characteristic of ankylosing spondylitis blood. Clones linked to disease, bearing a CD8+ phenotype, were relatively rare in peripheral blood.

Unmatched junction bases numbered 4, after V lost 3 bases and J lost 5 bases. Germline assignment: CDR1 DFQATT and CDR2 SNEGSKA (reference sequence). The CDR3 covers 14 residues. Quantitative 5'-RACE was performed with molecular barcodes, and it yielded the TCR beta libraries. TCRdb re-called the 5' RACE reads through MiXCR, storing one row per CDR3 protein. The sample consists of approximately 250,000 distinct CDR3 sequences, approximately 30% of them appearing once. The sequenced sample was blood, either unsorted or a sorted T cell fraction (not recorded which). The V call is TRBV20-1, the J call TRBJ2-3, with 11 positions matching TRBD1. The sequence was collected from a male donor with ankylosing spondylitis or in good health (not recorded which). The DNA of the CDR3 is TGCAGTGCTAGCGGACAGGGGGCGGGAGATACGCAGTATTTT. Residues: CSASGQGAGDTQYF.